This TCR beta chain was sequenced for a study of early T cells in non-severe SARS-CoV-2 infection. Trimming left V 5 bases short and J 2 bases short, with 13 bases between. The CDR3 covers 16 residues. The germline CDR1 and CDR2 sequences are SGHTA and FQGNSA. Molecules of cDNA were individually given unique molecular identifiers that were attached to them. MiXCR, applied by TCRdb to the 5' RACE reads, yields one record per CDR3 protein. The data show about 66,000 distinct CDR3 sequences, 8% to 9.5% seen once. This clonotype was counted a few times. The TCR comes from an adult who was a healthcare worker with PCR-confirmed SARS-CoV-2 infection or an uninfected control (not recorded which). The sample consisted of whole blood. The chain carries TRBV7-2 and TRBJ2-6; D is ambiguous. The CDR3 spells CASSRARGAGANVLTF. The CDR3 DNA is TGTGCCAGCAGCAGAGCCCGCGGTGCTGGGGCCAACGTCCTGACTTTC.